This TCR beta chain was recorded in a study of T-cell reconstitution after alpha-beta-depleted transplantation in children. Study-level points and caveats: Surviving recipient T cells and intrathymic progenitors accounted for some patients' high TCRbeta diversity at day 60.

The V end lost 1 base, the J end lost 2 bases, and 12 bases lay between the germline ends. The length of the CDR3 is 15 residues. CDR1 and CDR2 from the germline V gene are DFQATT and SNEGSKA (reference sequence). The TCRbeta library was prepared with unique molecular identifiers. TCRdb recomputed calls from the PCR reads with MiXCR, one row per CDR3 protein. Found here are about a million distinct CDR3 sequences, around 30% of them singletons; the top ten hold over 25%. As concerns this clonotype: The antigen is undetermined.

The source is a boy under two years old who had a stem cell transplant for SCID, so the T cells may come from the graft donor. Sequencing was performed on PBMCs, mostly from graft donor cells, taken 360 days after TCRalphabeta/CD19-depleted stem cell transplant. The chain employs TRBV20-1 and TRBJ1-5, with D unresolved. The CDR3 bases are TGCAGTGCTAGAGGAGAGGAGGTGGGCAATCAGCCCCAGCATTTT. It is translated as CSARGEEVGNQPQHF.